This section outlines one T cell receptor (beta chain) sequence together with its context. Antigen: not known. The source of the sample is a study of T cell responses to AZD1222 COVID-19 vaccine. Notes on the study in general: In the spike-specific TCR repertoire, nearly half reportedly target unmutated variant regions.

Libraries were prepared by immunoSEQ multiplex PCR; TCRdb keeps only in-frame clonotypes and omits some of them. Among 110,000 to 150,000 clones listed, over 90% were seen once. The CDR3 sequence is 13 residues long. The germline V gene has CDR1 SGHTA and CDR2 FQGNSA. With V trimmed by 4 bases and J by 3 bases, 3 bases remained unmatched. The rearrangement links TRBV7-2 to TRBJ2-7, with TRBD1 matching 7 bases. The material was peripheral blood, obtained on day 0 of MenACWY control vaccination. The receptor's source is an adult in good health. The CDR3 region is CASSWGTVYEQYF. The CDR3 nucleotides read TGTGCCAGCAGCTGGGGGACAGTCTACGAGCAGTACTTC.